This T cell receptor beta chain was observed in a study of cytomegalovirus exposure and HLA in healthy donors. CDR3 size: 15 residues. Per the germline V gene, CDR1 is LNHDA and CDR2 is SQIVND (reference sequence). The V gene end was trimmed by 6 bases and the J gene end by 2 bases; junction bases not matched to a gene: 5. Assay: immunoSEQ multiplex PCR; the TCRdb copy retains only in-frame clones and omits some. Of around 120,000 clones in the sample, roughly 90% were seen once. The material sequenced was PBMCs. The receptor comes from a young woman in good health and CMV-seropositive. This chain connects TRBV19 to TRBJ2-7, with 12 bases that match TRBD2. In DNA form, the CDR3 reads TGTGCCAGTAGCACACTAGCGGGAGGTGCCTACGAGCAGTACTTC. Its translation: CASSTLAGGAYEQYF.